The rows below give T cell receptor beta chains drawn from one sample of a study of beta chain features in type 1 diabetes. Sequencing used immunoSEQ multiplex PCR; TCRdb keeps in-frame clones, though not all of them. The table lists around 430,000 clones, over 25% of them singletons. The sequenced material came from naive CD4+ T cells from blood. The receptor source for this set is a man aged 18 to 35 in good health. Each CDR3 is given with its conserved first and last residue. The D gene is left open where the match is weak. Size tells how often a clone was seen (once, few, many) or the class of an expanded clone, and some rows leave it out.

clone_size | d_call | j_call | v_call | cdr3_nt | cdr3_aa
. | . | TRBJ2-3 | TRBV25-1 | TGTGCCAGCAGTGATGGTAGTGGCACAGATACGCAGTATTTT | CASSDGSGTDTQYF
. | . | TRBJ2-4 | TRBV10-3 | TGTGCCATCAGGGGGTCCGGCGTCAAAAACATTCAGTACTTC | CAIRGSGVKNIQYF
. | . | TRBJ2-1 | TRBV14 | TGTGCCAGCAGCCCCCAGGGTCTGTCGTACAATGAGCAGTTCTTC | CASSPQGLSYNEQFF
. | . | TRBJ2-3 | TRBV14 | TGTGCCAGCAGTCCCGGGACTCCCCGCGGTACGCAGTATTTT | CASSPGTPRGTQYF
. | TRBD2 | TRBJ2-1 | TRBV4-3 | TGCGCCAGCAGCCAAGACGGACTAGCGGGAGCCTTTTACAATGAGCAGTTCTTC | CASSQDGLAGAFYNEQFF
few | . | TRBJ1-2 | TRBV7-2 | TGTGCCAGCAGCCTCCAGGCATTCTATGGCTACACCTTC | CASSLQAFYGYTF
. | . | TRBJ2-4 | TRBV6-5 | TGTGCCACCGAGCGAGGCGGCATTCAGTACTTC | CATERGGIQYF
. | TRBD2 | TRBJ2-4 | TRBV29-1 | TGCAGCGTTGTGGCTAGCGGCGCCAAAAACATTCAGTACTTC | CSVVASGAKNIQYF
. | . | TRBJ2-5 | TRBV18 | TGTGCCAGCTCACCAGGGAGAGAGGAGACCCAGTACTTC | CASSPGREETQYF
. | . | TRBJ2-2 | TRBV27 | TGTGCCAGCAGTTTATCCGCCCGGGTTTGGCGGGAGCTGTTTTTT | CASSLSARVWRELFF
few | . | TRBJ1-5 | TRBV4-3 | TGCGCCAGCAGCCAGGCTAAGGGGATTCAGCCCCAGCATTTT | CASSQAKGIQPQHF
. | . | TRBJ2-7 | TRBV5-1 | TGCGCCAGCAGCTCTGGAGGCGGGGAGCAGTACTTC | CASSSGGGEQYF
. | . | TRBJ2-1 | TRBV14 | TGTGCCAGCAGCCAAGATCGGTCGGGAGAGCAGTTCTTC | CASSQDRSGEQFF
. | . | TRBJ1-1 | TRBV7-9 | TGTGCCAGCAGCTCGCTCCGGGACACTGAAGCTTTCTTT | CASSSLRDTEAFF
. | . | TRBJ1-5 | TRBV30 | TGTGCCTGGAGGCTAGGGGACGGTCAGCCCCAGCATTTT | CAWRLGDGQPQHF
. | TRBD2 | TRBJ2-5 | TRBV6-1 | TGTGCCAGCAACAGCGGGACTCAGCGGAATACCCAGTACTTC | CASNSGTQRNTQYF
few | . | TRBJ2-3 | TRBV29-1 | TGCAGCGTCCGGGCTAGCGTATACTCTAGCACAGATACGCAGTATTTT | CSVRASVYSSTDTQYF
. | . | TRBJ2-4 | TRBV7-2 | TGTGCCAGCAGCTTAGACGAGGGGATGGGAAACATTCAGTACTTC | CASSLDEGMGNIQYF
. | TRBD1 | TRBJ1-1 | TRBV4-1 | TGCGCCAGCAGTCGGACAGGGAACACTGAAGCTTTCTTT | CASSRTGNTEAFF
few | . | TRBJ2-7 | TRBV7-2 | TGTGCCAGCAGCTTCCCAAAATACGAGCAGTACTTC | CASSFPKYEQYF
. | TRBD1 | TRBJ2-1 | TRBV27 | TGTGCCAGCAGTTTTAGCCTGGGACAGGGGAATTACAATGAGCAGTTCTTC | CASSFSLGQGNYNEQFF
. | TRBD2 | TRBJ2-3 | TRBV2 | TGTGCCAGCAGTGGCTCCACTAGCGGGAGGGCCAGAGATACGCAGTATTTT | CASSGSTSGRARDTQYF
. | . | TRBJ2-5 | TRBV25-1 | TGTGCCAGCAGTGAGGTGGGGGATCAAGAGACCCAGTACTTC | CASSEVGDQETQYF
. | TRBD1 | TRBJ2-7 | TRBV10-3 | TGTGCCATCATGGGGACAGGGTACCACGAGCAGTACTTC | CAIMGTGYHEQYF
. | . | TRBJ1-2 | TRBV19 | TGTGCCAGCTCTCCGGCAGGGGCCTTTAACTATGGCTACACCTTC | CASSPAGAFNYGYTF
. | . | TRBJ2-1 | TRBV28 | TGTGCCAGCAGTCCAACGGGGAATGAGCAGTTCTTC | CASSPTGNEQFF
. | TRBD2 | TRBJ2-2 | TRBV29-1 | TGCAGCGTCGTAGCGGGGCAGAACACCGGGGAGCTGTTTTTT | CSVVAGQNTGELFF
. | TRBD1 | TRBJ2-7 | TRBV29-1 | TGCAGCGTTGTTAGGACAGGGGCCTACGAGCAGTACTTC | CSVVRTGAYEQYF
. | TRBD2 | TRBJ2-3 | TRBV7-2 | TGTGCCAGCAGGGAGGTAGCGGGATTCACAGATACGCAGTATTTT | CASREVAGFTDTQYF
. | TRBD1 | TRBJ2-5 | TRBV10-3 | TGTGCCATCAGTCAGGGGGCAGAGACCCAGTACTTC | CAISQGAETQYF
. | . | TRBJ2-3 | TRBV6-5 | TGTGCCAGCAGTTATCACGGGAAGTCGGATACGCAGTATTTT | CASSYHGKSDTQYF
. | . | TRBJ1-2 | TRBV6-4 | TGTGCCAGCAGTGACGCCCAGGGGAATGGCTACACCTTC | CASSDAQGNGYTF
. | . | TRBJ2-7 | TRBV20-1 | TGCAGTGCTAGATCCGGGATCGAGCAGTACTTC | CSARSGIEQYF
few | TRBD1 | TRBJ2-7 | TRBV7-9 | TGTGCCAGCAGCGCTCAGGGACAGGGGAGCGAGCAGTACTTC | CASSAQGQGSEQYF
. | . | TRBJ2-5 | TRBV11-2 | TGTGCCAGCAGCTTAGTCGAAGAGACCCAGTACTTC | CASSLVEETQYF
few | . | TRBJ2-3 | TRBV7-3 | TGTGCCAGCAGCTTAGGGACTGGGCTCACAGATACGCAGTATTTT | CASSLGTGLTDTQYF
few | . | TRBJ2-3 | TRBV29-1 | TGCAGCGTTACGGCGTCAAGCACAGATACGCAGTATTTT | CSVTASSTDTQYF
. | TRBD1 | TRBJ1-3 | TRBV30 | TGTGCCTGGACCAAGGACAGGACCTTCGGCGGAAACACCATATATTTT | CAWTKDRTFGGNTIYF
. | . | TRBJ2-7 | TRBV21-1 | TGTGCCAGCAGCAAAGTTCACGGGGTGGACTACGAGCAGTACTTC | CASSKVHGVDYEQYF
. | . | TRBJ2-4 | TRBV2 | TGTGCCAGCGGTATGGAGATTTATAACATTCAGTACTTC | CASGMEIYNIQYF
few | TRBD2 | TRBJ2-7 | TRBV29-1 | TGCAGCGTTCGGCGGGAGTTAACCTACGAGCAGTACTTC | CSVRRELTYEQYF